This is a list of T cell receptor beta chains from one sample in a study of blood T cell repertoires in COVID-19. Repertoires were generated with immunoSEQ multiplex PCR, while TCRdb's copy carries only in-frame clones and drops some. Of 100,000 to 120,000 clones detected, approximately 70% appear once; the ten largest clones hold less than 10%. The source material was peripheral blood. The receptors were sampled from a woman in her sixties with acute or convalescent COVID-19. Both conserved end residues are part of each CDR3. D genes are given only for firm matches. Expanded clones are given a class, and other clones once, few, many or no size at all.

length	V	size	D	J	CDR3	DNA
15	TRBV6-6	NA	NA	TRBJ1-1	CASSKRQDQASEAFF	TGTGCCAGCAGTAAGCGACAGGACCAGGCCTCGGAAGCTTTCTTT
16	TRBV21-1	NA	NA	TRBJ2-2	CASSKVEDRDNGELFF	TGTGCCAGCAGCAAAGTCGAGGACAGGGATAACGGGGAGCTGTTTTTT
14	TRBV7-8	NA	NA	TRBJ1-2	CASSLSGGGYGYTF	TGTGCCAGCAGCTTATCGGGGGGAGGCTATGGCTACACCTTC
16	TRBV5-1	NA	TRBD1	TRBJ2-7	CASSWDLQGSYYEQYF	TGCGCCAGCAGCTGGGACCTACAGGGGAGTTACTACGAGCAGTACTTC
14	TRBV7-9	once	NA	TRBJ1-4	CASSLAGSNEKLFF	TGTGCCAGCAGCTTGGCAGGGTCAAATGAAAAACTGTTTTTT
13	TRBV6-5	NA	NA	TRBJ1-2	CASSPKRAGGYTF	TGTGCCAGCAGTCCTAAGCGGGCAGGAGGCTACACCTTC
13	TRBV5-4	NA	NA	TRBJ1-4	CASSLRGNEKLFF	TGTGCCAGCAGCTTAAGGGGTAATGAAAAACTGTTTTTT
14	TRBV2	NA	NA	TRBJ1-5	CASRTTGQAQPQHF	TGTGCCAGCCGAACTACGGGACAAGCTCAGCCCCAGCATTTT
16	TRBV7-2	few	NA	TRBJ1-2	CASSRLAGGRNYGYTF	TGTGCCAGCAGTCGGTTGGCGGGGGGCCGGAACTATGGCTACACCTTC
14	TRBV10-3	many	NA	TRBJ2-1	CAIRRGASDDEQFF	TGTGCCATCAGGCGGGGAGCATCAGACGATGAGCAGTTCTTC
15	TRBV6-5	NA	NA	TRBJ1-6	CATTDVSSYNSPLHF	TGTGCCACCACCGATGTTAGCTCCTATAATTCACCCCTCCACTTT
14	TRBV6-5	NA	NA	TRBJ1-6	CASKIQGLGSPLHF	TGTGCCAGCAAAATACAGGGCTTGGGTTCACCCCTCCACTTT
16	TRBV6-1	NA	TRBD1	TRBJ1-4	CASSEAEVRGAKKLFF	TGTGCCAGCAGTGAAGCTGAAGTCAGGGGGGCCAAAAAACTGTTTTTT
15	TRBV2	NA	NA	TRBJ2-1	CASILASGGSNEQFF	NA
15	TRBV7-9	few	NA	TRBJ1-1	CASSSRTVVNTEAFF	TGTGCCAGCAGCAGCCGGACAGTTGTGAACACTGAAGCTTTCTTT
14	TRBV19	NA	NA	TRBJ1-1	CASSNRAANTEAFF	TGTGCCAGTAGCAACAGGGCGGCGAACACTGAAGCTTTCTTT
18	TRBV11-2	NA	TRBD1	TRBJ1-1	CASSLLRPGGTGLFNAFF	TGTGCCAGCAGCTTATTAAGACCAGGGGGGACAGGGCTGTTTAACGCTTTCTTT
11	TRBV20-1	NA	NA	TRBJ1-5	CSAELNRAQHF	TGCAGTGCCGAATTAAACAGGGCCCAGCATTTT
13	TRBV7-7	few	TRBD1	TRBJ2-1	CASSPDRGNEQFF	TGTGCCAGCAGTCCCGACAGGGGCAATGAGCAGTTCTTC
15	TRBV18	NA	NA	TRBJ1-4	CASSPTIQANEKLFF	TGTGCCAGCTCACCCACAATTCAGGCTAATGAAAAACTGTTTTTT
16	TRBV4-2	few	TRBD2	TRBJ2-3	CASSQDGTRRSDTQYF	TGTGCCAGCAGCCAAGATGGGACTAGAAGGTCAGATACGCAGTATTTT
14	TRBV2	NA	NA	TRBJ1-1	CASRNRGGLAEAFF	TGTGCCAGCAGGAACCGCGGGGGGCTGGCTGAAGCTTTCTTT
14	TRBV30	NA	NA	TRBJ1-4	CAWAWGGIEEKLFF	TGTGCCTGGGCTTGGGGGGGAATAGAAGAAAAACTGTTTTTT
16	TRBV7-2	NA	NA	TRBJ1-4	CASSSRVSATNEKLFF	TGTGCCAGCAGCTCTCGTGTGAGCGCAACTAATGAAAAACTGTTTTTT
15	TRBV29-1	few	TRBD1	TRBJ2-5	CSVGPGTGFQETQYF	TGCAGCGTTGGACCAGGGACAGGCTTTCAAGAGACCCAGTACTTC
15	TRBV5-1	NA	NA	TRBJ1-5	CASSLDPGSDQPQHF	TGCGCCAGCAGCTTGGATCCGGGGAGCGATCAGCCCCAGCATTTT
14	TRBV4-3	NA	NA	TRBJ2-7	CASSQDRGTYEQYF	TGCGCCAGCAGCCAAGATAGGGGAACCTACGAGCAGTACTTC
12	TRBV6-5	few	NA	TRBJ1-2	CASSTQGYGYTF	TGTGCCAGCAGTACACAGGGTTATGGCTACACCTTC
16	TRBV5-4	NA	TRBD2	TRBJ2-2	CASSYPGGIYSGELFF	TGTGCCAGCAGCTACCCGGGGGGAATCTATTCCGGGGAGCTGTTTTTT
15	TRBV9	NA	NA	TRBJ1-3	CASSYGGGDGNTIYF	TGTGCCAGCAGTTACGGGGGAGGGGACGGAAACACCATATATTTT
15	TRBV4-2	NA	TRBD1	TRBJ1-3	CASSQWDRGGNTIYF	TGTGCCAGCAGCCAATGGGACAGGGGAGGAAACACCATATATTTT
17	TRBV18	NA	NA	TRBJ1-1	CASSPTTMSQMNTEAFF	TGTGCCAGCTCACCAACGACGATGTCACAGATGAACACTGAAGCTTTCTTT
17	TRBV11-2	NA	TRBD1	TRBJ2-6	CATTTDRRLWGANVLTF	TGTGCCACCACGACGGACAGGAGGCTGTGGGGGGCCAACGTCCTGACTTTC
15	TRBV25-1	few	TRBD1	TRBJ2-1	CASSTWDSSYNEQFF	TGTGCCAGCAGTACATGGGACAGCTCCTACAATGAGCAGTTCTTC
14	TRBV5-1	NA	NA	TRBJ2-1	CASSLGWSDREQFF	TGCGCCAGCAGCTTGGGTTGGTCCGACAGGGAGCAGTTCTTC
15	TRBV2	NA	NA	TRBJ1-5	CASGGGTGSNQPQHF	TGTGCCAGCGGGGGAGGGACTGGTAGCAATCAGCCCCAGCATTTT
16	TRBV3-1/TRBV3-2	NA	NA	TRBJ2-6	CASSQGQFSGANVLTF	TGTGCCAGCAGCCAAGGACAGTTCTCTGGGGCCAACGTCCTGACTTTC
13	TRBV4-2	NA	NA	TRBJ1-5	CASSQDTGQPQHF	TGTGCCAGCAGCCAAGATACAGGTCAGCCCCAGCATTTT
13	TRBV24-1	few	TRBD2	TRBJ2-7	CATSARGAYEQYF	TGTGCCACCAGTGCCCGGGGGGCCTACGAGCAGTACTTC
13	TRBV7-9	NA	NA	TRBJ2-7	CASSSRTSYEQYF	TGTGCCAGCAGCTCAAGGACTTCTTACGAGCAGTACTTC
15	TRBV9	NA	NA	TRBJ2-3	CASSPRTDWTDTQYF	TGTGCCAGCAGCCCGCGGACAGATTGGACAGATACGCAGTATTTT